These 31 T cell receptor beta chains originate from one sample sequenced in a study of T cells in Graves' hyperthyroidism and ophthalmopathy. The source material, RNA transcripts, was used to amplify TCR beta CDR3 regions. Primed by the HTBI set, a first-round RT-PCR was run on the TCR CDR3. TCRdb re-analysed the multiplex PCR reads in MiXCR, keeping a single row per CDR3 protein. The sample consists of fewer than 750,000 distinct CDR3 sequences, approximately 15% of them appearing once. Source material: blood. The receptors shown here come from a woman between 40 and 50 years old with Graves' ophthalmopathy.

This clonotype has ten or more counts. The rearrangement links TRBV28 to TRBJ1-1; D is ambiguous. CDR1 is MDHEN and CDR2 is SYDVKM in the germline V gene. V lost 2 bases and J 8 bases, leaving 9 bases between the germline ends. The CDR3 extends over 12 amino acids. The DNA of the CDR3 is TGTGCCAGCAGTTTAGGGAGCGGGGAAGCTTTCTTT. Translating it yields CASSLGSGEAFF.

This clonotype was seen many times. V gene TRBV10-3 combines with J gene TRBJ2-7, with 10 positions matching TRBD1. Unmatched junction bases numbered 5, after V lost 0 bases and J lost 9 bases. Germline CDR1 and CDR2: ENHRY and SYGVKD. The CDR3 covers 14 residues. CDR3 bases: TGTGCCATCAGTGAGTCTGGACAGGGGGTGGTGCAGTACTTC. Translating it yields CAISESGQGVVQYF.

The chain has TRBV5-6 and TRBJ1-3; 9 nucleotides match TRBD1. V was clipped by 4 bases and J by 0 bases; unmatched bases: 2. Germline V CDR1 and CDR2: SGHDT, YYEEEE. The CDR3 contains 15 residues. This chain's CDR3 is CASSRDRVSGNTIYF. The DNA for the CDR3 is TGTGCCAGCAGCAGGGACAGGGTCTCTGGAAACACCATATATTTT.

Ten or more counts support this clonotype. The rearrangement joins TRBV20-1 to TRBJ1-1; 9 bases align to TRBD1. The J segment lost 3 bases and the V segment lost 5 bases, leaving 4 bases of the junction unmatched. This CDR3 is 13 amino acids long. CDR1 and CDR2 from the germline V gene are DFQATT and SNEGSKA (reference sequence). CDR3 loop: CSAVQGAYTEAFF. The CDR3 region has the DNA TGCAGTGCTGTACAGGGGGCCTACACTGAAGCTTTCTTT.

At least ten counts were recorded for this clonotype. V is TRBV27 and J is TRBJ2-7, with 9 nucleotides matching TRBD1. The CDR3 covers 14 residues. The germline V gene has CDR1 MNHEY and CDR2 SMNVEV (reference sequence). The V and J ends lost 7 bases and 4 bases, in that order; junction bases with no gene match: 8. CDR3 loop: CASTPGQGPYEQYF. CDR3 bases: TGTGCCAGCACCCCGGGACAGGGACCATACGAGCAGTACTTC.

This clonotype was observed at least ten times. V usage is TRBV24-1 and J usage is TRBJ1-2; D gene unclear. Germline V gene lookup returns CDR1 KGHDR and CDR2 SFDVKD. Between the trimmed V and J ends, which lost 4 bases and 6 bases, there was a span of 14 bases. There are 14 residues in the CDR3. The CDR3 here is CATSDSTGFDGYTF. The CDR3 region has the DNA TGTGCCACCAGTGACTCGACCGGATTTGATGGCTACACCTTC.

The chain couples TRBV6-5 to TRBJ1-2; D not resolved. Between the trimmed V and J ends, which lost 0 bases and 8 bases, there was a span of 7 bases. Germline CDR1 MNHEY, CDR2 SVGAGI. CDR3 size: 12 residues. CDR3 sequence (DNA): TGTGCCAGCAGTTACTCGACCGGGGGCTACACCTTC. Amino acid sequence: CASSYSTGGYTF.

Only a few counts were recorded for this clonotype. The chain joins TRBV7-2 to TRBJ1-2; D is perhaps TRBD1 (5 bases). Germline V lookup: CDR1 SGHTA, CDR2 FQGNSA. CDR3 length equals 15 residues. The germline V and J ends were trimmed by 5 bases and 4 bases, with 17 bases remaining between them. The CDR3 DNA sequence: TGTGCCAGCAGCCAAAGGGACCTGACGGGCTATGGCTACACCTTC. The encoded protein is CASSQRDLTGYGYTF.

This clonotype occurred many times. This chain joins TRBV18 and TRBJ2-7, with a possible D match to TRBD2 (6 bases). The CDR3 runs 15 residues. The V end was cut by 3 bases, the J end by 5 bases, with 17 bases between. Germline assignment: CDR1 KGHSH and CDR2 LQKENI. CDR3 loop: CASSPARGGGDEQYF. For the CDR3, the DNA is TGTGCCAGCTCACCGGCGAGGGGCGGAGGGGACGAGCAGTACTTC.

The chain carries TRBV12-3 or TRBV12-4 and TRBJ2-3; D is unclear. Between the trimmed V and J ends, which lost 7 bases and 0 bases, there was a span of 5 bases. This CDR3 has 12 amino acids. Here the CDR3 reads CASMASTDTQYF. In nucleotides, the CDR3 is TGTGCCAGCATGGCTAGCACAGATACGCAGTATTTT.

This clonotype came up many times. The gene calls are TRBV12-3 or TRBV12-4 and TRBJ2-2; D unresolved. The V gene lost 7 bases and the J gene lost 0 bases, with 9 bases spanning the gap. The CDR3 has 14 residues. The DNA of the CDR3 is TGTGCCAGCACCCAGTTCCCGAACACCGGGGAGCTGTTTTTT. This encodes CASTQFPNTGELFF.

The rearrangement uses TRBV6-2 or TRBV6-3 and TRBJ2-5; TRBD2 matches 13 bases. CDR1 and CDR2 from the germline V gene are MNHEY and SVGEGT. J lost 4 bases, V lost 0 bases, and 11 bases had no gene match. This CDR3 has 19 amino acids. The CDR3 nucleotides are TGTGCCAGCAGTTACTCGCCCCGACTAGCGGGAGGAGCGACAGAGACCCAGTACTTC. Residues: CASSYSPRLAGGATETQYF.

This clonotype has just a few counts. The chain links TRBV3-1 to TRBJ1-1, with TRBD1 as a possible D gene (5 bases). The ends were cut back, 3 bases at V and 0 bases at J, with 14 bases in the middle. This CDR3 region has 16 residues. Germline V CDR1 and CDR2: LGHDT, YNNKEL (reference sequence). CDR3 in DNA: TGTGCCAGCAGCCATCCCGGGAGGGGAATGAACACTGAAGCTTTCTTT. Encoded protein: CASSHPGRGMNTEAFF.

Many counts were recorded for this clonotype. The chain recombines TRBV6-5 with TRBJ2-7; D is possibly TRBD1 (5 bases). Between the trimmed V and J ends, which lost 3 bases and 6 bases, there was a span of 18 bases. The CDR3 loop spans 15 amino acids. The germline CDR1 and CDR2 sequences are MNHEY and SVGAGI. The CDR3, as DNA: TGTGCCAGCAGTTATGGGTGGCAGGGAAGTAGCGAGCAGTACTTC. It yields the protein CASSYGWQGSSEQYF.

This clonotype has only a few counts. This sequence joins TRBV11-1 and TRBJ2-2; 7 nucleotides match TRBD2. CDR1 is SGHAT and CDR2 is FQDESV in the germline V gene (reference sequence). V gave up 2 bases and J gave up 0 bases; unmatched junction bases: 3. CDR3 size: 16 residues. The CDR3 sequence: CASSLMLAANTGELFF. The CDR3 bases are TGTGCCAGCAGCTTAATGCTAGCGGCGAACACCGGGGAGCTGTTTTTT.

This clonotype was observed many times. V gene TRBV12-3 or TRBV12-4 combines with J gene TRBJ2-7; D unresolved. The V end was cut by 4 bases, the J end by 10 bases, with 17 bases between. This CDR3 spans 13 amino acids. The CDR3 reads CASSSTQTLGQYF. The CDR3 DNA reads TGTGCCAGCAGTTCGACACAGACACTGGGACAGTACTTC.

This clonotype was counted ten times or more. With a much larger clone just one base away, this may be a read error. The DNA of the CDR3 is TGTGCCAGCAGTTTGGGGACAGGGTGGTACGAGCAGTACTTC. Protein product: CASSLGTGWYEQYF. The chain uses TRBV28 and TRBJ2-7, with 9 nucleotides matching TRBD1. Germline CDR1 reads MDHEN; CDR2 reads SYDVKM. The V and J ends lost 3 bases and 4 bases, in that order; junction bases with no gene match: 4. The CDR3 loop spans 14 amino acids.

This clonotype was found many times. The chain employs TRBV24-1 and TRBJ1-5, with no clear D. Germline V gene sequence: CDR1 KGHDR, CDR2 SFDVKD. The V end was cut by 3 bases, the J end by 5 bases, with 13 bases between. CDR3 length: 15 residues. The CDR3 reads CATSDPGKDDQPQHF. DNA for the CDR3: TGTGCCACCAGTGATCCGGGGAAGGACGATCAGCCCCAGCATTTT.

This clonotype was seen ten or more times. The chain couples TRBV28 to TRBJ2-7; D perhaps matches TRBD1 (5 bases). Germline V CDR1 and CDR2: MDHEN, SYDVKM. Trimming took off 2 bases at V and 9 bases at J, with 17 bases between the two ends. This CDR3 contains 14 residues. This CDR3 reads CASSLPQQEQAQYF. In nucleotides, the CDR3 is TGTGCCAGCAGTTTACCCCAACAGGAACAAGCGCAGTACTTC.

V is TRBV15 and J is TRBJ2-5, with 7 bases fitting TRBD2. There are 15 residues in the CDR3. Trimming cost V 3 bases and J 1 base; bases outside gene matches: 5. Germline CDR1 reads LNHNV; CDR2 reads YYDKDF (reference sequence). CDR3 bases: TGTGCCACCAGCAGTCGCGGGGGAGGCCAAGAGACCCAGTACTTC. Residues: CATSSRGGGQETQYF. Full variable domain (outside the CDR3, taken from reference TRBV15 and TRBJ2-5): DAMVIQNPRYQVTQFGKPVTLSCSQTLNHNVMYWYQQKSSQAPKLLFHYYDKDFNNEADTPDNFQSRRPNTSFCFLDIRSPGLGDTAMYLCATSSRGGGQETQYFGPGTRLLVL.

This clonotype was counted between two and nine times. The rearrangement joins TRBV20-1 to TRBJ2-2; D gene ambiguous. This CDR3 spans 12 amino acids. V lost 5 bases, J lost 2 bases, and 6 bases lay in between. Germline values: CDR1 DFQATT, CDR2 SNEGSKA (reference sequence). This chain's CDR3 is CSASPNTGELFF. As DNA, the CDR3 is TGCAGTGCTTCTCCAAACACCGGGGAGCTGTTTTTT.

This clonotype showed up many times. This chain joins TRBV6-2 or TRBV6-3 and TRBJ2-2, with 8 nucleotides matching TRBD1. The junction had 8 bases not matched to a gene; V was cut back by 5 bases and J by 3 bases. This CDR3 region has 16 residues. The germline V gene encodes CDR1 MNHEY and CDR2 SVGEGT. DNA of the CDR3: TGTGCCAGCAGTATGGACAGGGCATCGTACACCGGGGAGCTGTTTTTT. It codes for CASSMDRASYTGELFF.

This clonotype was seen many times. The rearrangement uses TRBV12-3 or TRBV12-4 and TRBJ1-2; D gene ambiguous. The CDR3 loop spans 12 amino acids. Trimming removed 6 bases at V and 3 bases at J, with 8 bases between. The CDR3 loop reads CASSLGYYGYTF. CDR3 nucleotide sequence: TGTGCCAGCAGCCTCGGGTACTATGGCTACACCTTC.

This clonotype has at least ten counts. This sequence joins TRBV6-2 or TRBV6-3 and TRBJ2-5; the D gene could be TRBD1 or TRBD2 (5 bases each). The CDR3 runs to 14 residues. Germline CDR1 MNHEY, CDR2 SVGEGT. V gave up 5 bases and J gave up 5 bases, with 15 bases separating them. The CDR3 loop reads CASSRQGRGETQYF. CDR3 nucleotide sequence: TGTGCCAGCAGTCGCCAGGGACGCGGTGAGACCCAGTACTTC.

This clonotype was seen repeatedly, ten times or more. J is TRBJ1-2 and V is TRBV19, with D possibly being TRBD1 (5 bases). V was cut by 5 bases and J by 3 bases, with 19 bases left in between. The CDR3 extends over 16 amino acids. Germline CDR1 and CDR2: LNHDA and SQIVND (reference sequence). The CDR3 DNA reads TGTGCCAGTAGTCTATGGATAGCAGGGTCGGACTATGGCTACACCTTC. It is translated as CASSLWIAGSDYGYTF.

In its sample, this clonotype was seen many times. This chain connects TRBV12-3 or TRBV12-4 to TRBJ1-1, with D perhaps TRBD1 (6 bases). The CDR3 consists of 12 residues. V lost 6 bases, J lost 5 bases, and 10 bases lay in between. The CDR3 DNA is TGTGCCAGCAGCCCCCAGGGGACTGAAGCTTTCTTT. Translating gives CASSPQGTEAFF.

At least ten counts were recorded for this clonotype. This chain uses TRBV19 with TRBJ2-2, with TRBD2 identical over 10 bases. With 3 bases clipped from V and 0 bases from J, the junction kept 7 bases outside the gene matches. CDR1 and CDR2 (germline): LNHDA, SQIVND (reference sequence). The CDR3 totals 18 residues. Here the CDR3 DNA reads TGTGCCAGTAGTATTTTACTAGGACTAGCGGCGAACACCGGGGAGCTGTTTTTT. Translated, it gives CASSILLGLAANTGELFF.

Ten or more counts support this clonotype. This sequence joins TRBV12-3 or TRBV12-4 and TRBJ1-1, with D uncertain. Between the trimmed V and J ends, which lost 7 bases and 2 bases, there was a span of 8 bases. The CDR3 contains 12 residues. In nucleotides, the CDR3 is TGTGCCAGCATGAGAGCTAACACTGAAGCTTTCTTT. The encoded protein is CASMRANTEAFF.

Many counts were recorded for this clonotype. V is TRBV19 and J is TRBJ1-1; D unresolved. The V end lost 3 bases, the J end lost 3 bases, and 5 bases lay between the germline ends. CDR1 is LNHDA, CDR2 SQIVND, per germline (reference sequence). The CDR3 covers 12 residues. In nucleotides, the CDR3 is TGTGCCAGTAGTATCTACGACACTGAAGCTTTCTTT. Encoded protein: CASSIYDTEAFF. The full variable domain, with the rest looked up from reference TRBV19 and TRBJ1-1, is DGGITQSPKYLFRKEGQNVTLSCEQNLNHDAMYWYRQDPGQGLRLIYYSQIVNDFQKGDIAEGYSVSREKKESFPLTVTSAQKNPTAFYLCASSIYDTEAFFGQGTRLTVV.

In this sample, this clonotype turned up a few times. V gene TRBV4-2 combines with J gene TRBJ1-5; maybe TRBD1 (6 bases). The CDR3 has 16 residues. The germline V gene has CDR1 LGHNA and CDR2 YNFKEQ. Trimming pared 0 bases from V and 4 bases from J, leaving 13 bases between. CDR3 bases: TGTGCCAGCAGCCAAGACGCAGGGGCATGGAATCAGCCCCAGCATTTT. Amino acid sequence: CASSQDAGAWNQPQHF.

Many counts were recorded for this clonotype. The CDR3 DNA is TGTGCCAGCAGCCAACCCGGGGTACCTGAAGCTTTCTTT. Translating it yields CASSQPGVPEAFF. The V call is TRBV4-2, the J call TRBJ1-1; D uncertain. CDR1 and CDR2 (germline): LGHNA, YNFKEQ. The CDR3 runs to 13 residues. The ends were cut back, 2 bases at V and 6 bases at J, with 10 bases in the middle.